This T cell receptor beta chain was obtained from a study of cytomegalovirus exposure and HLA in healthy donors. Study-level findings and limits: Most sequenced TCRs were rare (though some public TCRs occurred in many donors).

The PCR was carried out with 60 Vbeta primers and 13 Jbeta primers. TCRdb keeps only in-frame clones here, not all; method: immunoSEQ multiplex PCR. This sample carries approximately 70,000 clones, roughly 67% of them seen once, and the ten largest clones take 7.5% to 9%. This clone was seen more than once but under ten times. Its matching antigen is unknown. The source material was PBMCs. The source is a man aged 35 to 55 in good health and CMV-seropositive.

CDR3 loop: CASSRTTDRVTGNTIYF. The CDR3 DNA follows: TGTGCCAGCAGCAGAACCACGGACAGGGTCACAGGAAACACCATATATTTT. This chain links TRBV7-6 with TRBJ1-3; 8 bases line up with TRBD1. CDR1 SGHVS and CDR2 FNYEAQ come from the germline V gene. V was pared by 5 bases and J by 4 bases, with 13 bases of the junction left unmatched. The CDR3 covers 17 residues. The entire variable domain, with the rest obtained from reference TRBV7-6 and TRBJ1-3, is as follows: GAGVSQSPRYKVTKRGQDVALRCDPISGHVSLYWYRQALGQGPEFLTYFNYEAQQDKSGLPNDRFSAERPEGSISTLTIQRTEQRDSAMYRCASSRTTDRVTGNTIYFGEGSWLTVV.